Following are 8 T cell receptor beta chains from one sample sequenced in a study of cytomegalovirus exposure and HLA in healthy donors (dated by TCRdb to the late 2010s). Library prep was done by the immunoSEQ multiplex PCR assay. For the multiplex PCR, a mixture combining 60 forward primers for TCR Vbeta segments and 13 reverse primers for TCR Jbeta segments was used. TCRdb mirrors the immuneACCESS table, restricted to in-frame sequences. Some clones are absent from its copies; in checked studies, under half trace to an unresolved V gene, and the reason for the others is unknown. The sample's table covers 130,000 to 150,000 clones. Of the sample, about 2.5% is held by the ten largest clones. The source material was PBMCs. The source is a man aged 35 to 55 in good health and CMV-seronegative.

The chain carries TRBV19 and TRBJ1-1; D is uncertain. Trimming took 3 bases from V and 0 from J, leaving 5 bases between them. This CDR3 is built from 13 residues. Looked up from germline, CDR1 is LNHDA and CDR2 is SQIVND (reference sequence). CDR3 residues: CASSIFLNTEAFF. In DNA, the CDR3 is TGTGCCAGTAGTATCTTTTTGAACACTGAAGCTTTCTTT.

The V and J genes are TRBV7-9 and TRBJ2-3; 10 positions agree with TRBD2. J lost 4 bases, V lost 5 bases, and 12 bases had no gene match. Germline V gives CDR1 SEHNR, CDR2 FQNEAQ (reference sequence). This CDR3 region has 17 residues. The CDR3 loop reads CASSLLGKRGGADTQYF. The CDR3 bases are TGTGCCAGCAGCCTATTAGGGAAGCGGGGGGGCGCAGATACGCAGTATTTT.

V usage is TRBV5-4 and J usage is TRBJ2-5; the match to TRBD2 covers 8 bases. From germline, CDR1 is SGHNT and CDR2 YYREEE (reference sequence). V dropped 5 bases and J dropped 3; count of bases not matched to a gene: 9. This CDR3 spans 15 amino acids. CDR3 protein: CASRSGGREKETQYF. The CDR3 DNA sequence: TGTGCCAGCAGAAGCGGGGGCAGGGAGAAAGAGACCCAGTACTTC.

The rearrangement uses TRBV9 and TRBJ1-4, with a weak D call TRBD1 (6 bases). Per germline, CDR1 SGDLS and CDR2 YYNGEE. The CDR3 loop spans 14 amino acids. V lost 0 bases, J lost 8 bases, and 11 bases lay in between. CDR3 DNA sequence: TGTGCCAGCAGCGTAGGGAACAGGGACGAAAAACTGTTTTTT. It encodes CASSVGNRDEKLFF.

The chain is built from TRBV19 and TRBJ1-1; D possibly corresponds to TRBD1 (5 bases). The CDR3 has 14 amino acids. The V end was cut by 5 bases, the J end by 4 bases, with 14 bases between. Germline V gene data show CDR1 as LNHDA and CDR2 as SQIVND (reference sequence). The CDR3 sequence: CASSSQGGSTEAFF. For the CDR3, the DNA is TGTGCCAGTAGTTCGCAGGGTGGTAGCACTGAAGCTTTCTTT.

The J gene is TRBJ2-2, the V gene TRBV25-1, with a possible D match to TRBD2 (6 bases). V shed 3 bases and J shed 1 base, with 15 bases lying between them. This CDR3 contains 17 residues. Looked up from germline, CDR1 is MGHDK and CDR2 is SYGVNS. For the CDR3, the DNA is TGTGCCAGCAGTGATTCCTACGGGGGTTTGAACACCGGGGAGCTGTTTTTT. Translating it yields CASSDSYGGLNTGELFF.

The V call is TRBV6-5, the J call TRBJ1-2; D might be TRBD1 (6 bases). Germline CDR1 is MNHEY and CDR2 is SVGAGI. The CDR3 totals 15 residues. The V end lost 7 bases, the J end lost 5 bases, and 20 bases lay between the germline ends. The CDR3 protein is CASTNLRAGAYGYTF. The CDR3 region has the DNA TGTGCCAGCACCAATCTAAGGGCAGGGGCTTATGGCTACACCTTC.

This chain uses TRBV9 with TRBJ2-7, with D perhaps TRBD2 (6 bases). CDR3 size: 15 residues. V lost 0 bases, J lost 0 bases, and 10 bases lay in between. CDR1 and CDR2 (germline): SGDLS, YYNGEE. Here the CDR3 reads CASSVGGMSSYEQYF. Written as DNA, the CDR3 is TGTGCCAGCAGCGTAGGCGGGATGAGCTCCTACGAGCAGTACTTC.